The clone carrying this T cell receptor (beta chain) was found a few times. Its antigen is currently unknown. CDR1 is SQVTM and CDR2 is ANQGSEA in the germline V gene. The CDR3 has 13 residues. V lost 6 bases to trimming and J lost 1 base, with 12 bases between them. This record belongs to a study of identical twins. General study findings and limits: Abundant beta clonotypes from cord blood bore fewer insertions; memory repertoires lacked this pattern. Excess sharing by twins proved weaker in beta out-of-frame sequences.

A universal primer binding site was introduced by template switching. The final cDNA contained unique molecular identifiers. MiXCR, applied by TCRdb to the 5' RACE reads, yields one record per CDR3 protein. The table includes some 710,000 distinct CDR3 sequences, over 5% detected once. The source is a man between 18 and 35 years old in good health. Sequenced sample: naive T cells sorted from blood. The chain is built from TRBV29-1 and TRBJ2-5; possibly TRBD1 or TRBD2 for D (5 bases each). CDR3 amino acids: CSVMGRTQETQYF. CDR3 coding DNA: TGCAGCGTCATGGGACGGACCCAAGAGACCCAGTACTTC.